The 15 T cell receptor beta chains below were found in one sample sequenced in a study of human T cells and chemical hapten exposure. TCRdb called the RACE reads again in MiXCR, with one record for every CDR3 protein. Here the sample spans 300,000 to 450,000 distinct CDR3 sequences, approximately 5% being singletons. Sample time point: patch test 1, 2 weeks after DPC sensitization. Treatment described: therapeutic diphenylcyclopropenone sensitization with weekly scalp DPC. The material sequenced was whole blood, taken in connection with sensitization to the hapten diphenylcyclopropenone (DPC). The receptors were gathered from a woman in her forties or fifties with alopecia areata. Some clones in this sample may be carry-over from other donors' samples.

This clonotype has ten or more counts. The chain recombines TRBV5-6 with TRBJ2-7, with unresolved D. V was shortened by 0 bases and J by 2 bases, with 6 bases between the two germline ends. Germline V CDR1 and CDR2: SGHDT, YYEEEE. This CDR3 is 13 amino acids long. The CDR3 loop reads CASSLAEPYEQYF. CDR3 nucleotides: TGTGCCAGCAGCTTGGCGGAGCCCTACGAGCAGTACTTC.

In this sample, this clonotype turned up many times. The CDR3 region is CASRIANPSGGEQYF. The CDR3 nucleotides read TGTGCCAGCAGAATCGCAAACCCCAGTGGAGGTGAGCAGTACTTC. This chain links TRBV6-2 or TRBV6-3 with TRBJ2-7; weak D call: TRBD2 (5 bases). V lost 6 bases and J 7 bases, leaving 22 bases between the germline ends. Germline assignment: CDR1 MNHEY and CDR2 SVGEGT. The CDR3 runs to 15 residues.

This clonotype has ten or more counts. The chain recombines TRBV10-3 with TRBJ1-1, with D possibly TRBD1 on 6 matching bases. The germline V and J ends were trimmed by 4 bases and 5 bases, with 8 bases remaining between them. CDR1 and CDR2 from the germline V gene are ENHRY and SYGVKD. The CDR3 consists of 12 residues. CDR3 coding DNA: TGTGCCATCAGTGGAGGGGGGACTGAAGCTTTCTTT. This sequence encodes CAISGGGTEAFF.

This clonotype was recorded at least ten times. The chain has TRBV5-6 and TRBJ2-7; 10 positions agree with TRBD1. The CDR3 spans 15 residues. CDR1 and CDR2 from the germline V gene are SGHDT and YYEEEE. V dropped 2 bases and J dropped 4; count of bases not matched to a gene: 6. The CDR3 nucleotides read TGTGCCAGCAGCTTCGGACAGGGGGTCCCATACGAGCAGTACTTC. Translation gives CASSFGQGVPYEQYF.

This clonotype came up many times. V gene TRBV3-1 combines with J gene TRBJ2-7; 7 nucleotides match TRBD2. The germline gives CDR1 LGHDT, CDR2 YNNKEL (reference sequence). Germline trimming cut 3 bases from V and 4 bases from J; bases unmatched to any gene: 3. This CDR3 region has 13 residues. CDR3 nucleotide sequence: TGTGCCAGCAGCCAGGCTAGCGGATACGAGCAGTACTTC. It encodes CASSQASGYEQYF.

This clonotype was counted between two and nine times. V and J are TRBV10-3 and TRBJ1-4; perhaps TRBD1 as D (5 bases). V was trimmed by 7 bases and J by 5 bases, leaving 11 bases between them. CDR1 and CDR2 from the germline V gene are ENHRY and SYGVKD. The CDR3 runs to 13 residues. In DNA, the CDR3 is TGTGCCATCACACAGGCTCCAAATGAAAAACTGTTTTTT. Amino acids: CAITQAPNEKLFF.

This clonotype was counted at least ten times. The chain combines TRBV30 with TRBJ1-2; 11 nucleotides align to TRBD1. The CDR3 is made up of 15 amino acids. Losses at the gene ends were 5 bases for V and 5 bases for J; bases not matched to a gene: 10. Germline lookup yields CDR1 GTSNPN and CDR2 SVGIG (reference sequence). The chain's CDR3 is CAWLPGQGADYGYTF. CDR3 coding DNA: TGTGCCTGGTTACCCGGACAGGGGGCAGATTATGGCTACACCTTC.

This clonotype was detected ten times or more. The junction shows a germline mismatch at one end, possibly a read error. The genes are TRBV18 and TRBJ1-1; maybe TRBD1 (5 bases). The CDR3 is 13 amino acids. CDR1 and CDR2 (germline): KGHSH, LQKENI. The CDR3 DNA follows: TGCGCCAGCAGTCCGGGGCCCGACACTGAAGCTTTCTTT. This translates into CASSPGPDTEAFF.

This clonotype was detected many times. The chain carries TRBV11-3 and TRBJ1-1; D is unclear. CDR1 is SGHNT and CDR2 is YENEEA in the germline V gene. The CDR3 consists of 13 residues. The V and J ends lost 2 bases and 4 bases respectively, with 8 bases between them. CDR3 residues: CASSLSVSTEAFF. CDR3 DNA: TGTGCCAGCAGCTTAAGTGTTAGCACTGAAGCTTTCTTT.

This clonotype was recorded many times. The rearrangement uses TRBV5-6 and TRBJ1-1, with TRBD1 matching over 7 bases. V was clipped by 4 bases and J by 5 bases; unmatched bases: 5. This CDR3 is 13 amino acids long. Germline CDR1 SGHDT, CDR2 YYEEEE. CDR3 sequence reads: CASSERTGTEAFF. The DNA for the CDR3 is TGTGCCAGCAGCGAAAGGACAGGAACTGAAGCTTTCTTT.

The chain carries TRBV6-2 or TRBV6-3 and TRBJ1-4, with 9 bases fitting TRBD1. The CDR3 is made up of 15 amino acids. CDR1 MNHEY and CDR2 SVGEGT come from the germline V gene. The V segment lost 0 bases and the J segment 7 bases; nucleotides outside the gene matches: 3. The CDR3 DNA sequence: TGTGCCAGCAGTTACTCCGGGACAGGGTTTGAAAAACTGTTTTTT. Translation: CASSYSGTGFEKLFF.

This chain links TRBV15 with TRBJ2-7; D possibly matches TRBD1 or TRBD2 (5 bases each). The ends were cut back, 2 bases at V and 1 base at J, with 12 bases in the middle. CDR1 is LNHNV, CDR2 YYDKDF, per germline (reference sequence). The CDR3 extends over 15 amino acids. In DNA form, the CDR3 reads TGTGCCACCAGCAGACAGGACGGGGCTTCCTACGAGCAGTACTTC. Its translation is CATSRQDGASYEQYF.

This clonotype was detected many times. The chain combines TRBV20-1 with TRBJ2-7; 11 bases are shared with TRBD1. Trimming took 3 bases from V and 7 from J; bases not matched to a gene: 5. From germline, CDR1 is DFQATT and CDR2 SNEGSKA (reference sequence). CDR3 size: 13 residues. The DNA for the CDR3 is TGCAGTGCTAGTGGACAGGGGGCGTATGAGCAGTACTTC. Translating it yields CSASGQGAYEQYF.

The V and J genes are TRBV18 and TRBJ1-1; D uncertain. This CDR3 contains 14 residues. V lost 0 bases and J 4 bases, leaving 9 bases between the germline ends. Germline assignment: CDR1 KGHSH and CDR2 LQKENI. CDR3 nucleotides: TGTGCCAGCTCACCACCGGCGGGGATCACTGAAGCTTTCTTT. Translation: CASSPPAGITEAFF.

This clonotype was observed at least ten times. The rearrangement joins TRBV4-3 to TRBJ1-5, with TRBD1 matching 7 bases. The CDR3 sequence is 15 residues long. CDR1 and CDR2 from the germline V gene are LGHNA and YSLEER. V gave up 1 base and J gave up 7 bases; unmatched junction bases: 7. The CDR3 spells CASSQVRQGGQPQHF. For the CDR3, the DNA is TGCGCCAGCAGCCAAGTTCGACAGGGAGGACAGCCCCAGCATTTT.